A selection of T cell receptor beta chains follows, all from one sample in a study of OX40 agonist ivuxolimab in advanced cancers. Clones were sequenced by immunoSEQ multiplex PCR, and TCRdb holds only the in-frame ones, with some missing. This table has over 100,000 clones, around 91% appearing once. This specimen was CD4+ or CD8+ T cells sorted from blood, taken in a trial of the OX40 agonist ivuxolimab. Source of these receptors: an adult with an advanced solid tumor such as melanoma, head and neck, liver or kidney cancer. CDR3s include the opening cysteine and the closing phenylalanine or tryptophan.

V: TRBV11-2
length: 14
CDR3: CASHQGHSGNTIYF

V: TRBV7-9
length: 14
CDR3: CASRGGEIRETQYF

V: TRBV7-6
length: 14
CDR3: CASSFQGSQQTQYF

V: TRBV6-5
length: 13
CDR3: CASSYMGGEKLFF

V: TRBV4-3
length: 15
CDR3: CASSQRGSGANVLTF

V: TRBV7-9
length: 14
CDR3: CASSLAGTKETQYF

V: TRBV5-5
length: 14
CDR3: CASLGGNMNTEAFF

V: TRBV7-2
length: 14
CDR3: CASSFLKSTGELFF

V: TRBV2
length: 15
CDR3: CASSRDRGLGETQYF

V: TRBV4-3
length: 17
CDR3: CASSQSSWERSTNTQYF

V: TRBV18
length: 17
CDR3: CASSPRSGGPNTGELFF

V: TRBV6-5
length: 14
CDR3: CASRTGYSTDTQYF

V: TRBV5-1
length: 15
CDR3: CASSLGGTENSPLHF

V: TRBV6-5
length: 12
CDR3: CASSYIRSPLHF

V: TRBV9
length: 17
CDR3: CASSVPLGQSYQETQYF

V: TRBV4-3
length: 15
CDR3: CASSLLRRENTEAFF

V: TRBV28
length: 16
CDR3: CASSFYTPENTGELFF

V: TRBV7-2
length: 14
CDR3: CASSERQGAGGYTF

V: TRBV11-3
length: 15
CDR3: CASAARGQGHNEQFF

V: TRBV28
length: 13
CDR3: CASSFGSNEKLFF

V: TRBV6-1
length: 14
CDR3: CASREDRGAEGYTF

V: TRBV9
length: 13
CDR3: CASSGLSIDTQYF

V: TRBV5-1
length: 17
CDR3: CASKLSSGGGSTDTQYF

V: TRBV19
length: 14
CDR3: CASSTTSGGLIQYF

V: TRBV12-5
length: 14
CDR3: CASGLDSSTDTQYF

V: TRBV4-1
length: 17
CDR3: CASSQVQGSSSGNTIYF